The 15 T cell receptor beta chains given below trace back to one sample, sequenced in a study of CD8 T cells in cerebrospinal fluid in Alzheimer's disease. TCRdb re-called the 10x single-cell sequencing reads; every CDR3 protein appears as one record, without DNA. The sample table sets out 1,400 to 1,500 distinct CDR3 sequences. Source material: cerebrospinal fluid. The receptors were sampled from a human donor with mild cognitive impairment.

The chain recombines TRBV6-1 with TRBJ1-2. CDR3 length: 12 amino acids. CDR1 MNHNS and CDR2 SASEGT come from the germline V gene. The CDR3 loop reads CASEGEGYGYTF.

This chain uses TRBV5-5 with TRBJ1-1; lacking DNA, the TRBD1 call made by TCRdb goes unchecked. Germline-derived CDR1 and CDR2 are SGHKS and YYEKEE (reference sequence). The CDR3 runs to 15 residues. The CDR3 spells CASSLDFSGVGEAFF.

The chain carries TRBV2 and TRBJ2-1; absent DNA, TCRdb's TRBD2 call cannot be checked. The V gene's germline CDR1 is SNHLY and CDR2 FYNNEI. The CDR3 spans 17 residues. CDR3 loop: CASSGLAGAVGGNEQFF.

The chain employs TRBV4-2 and TRBJ2-6; TCRdb's D call of TRBD1 is untestable without DNA. The CDR3 totals 14 residues. Germline CDR1 and CDR2: LGHNA and YNFKEQ. The CDR3 loop is CASRGDSGANVLTF.

This clonotype is identified as medium-sized from frequency. The rearrangement links TRBV29-1 to TRBJ1-3. This CDR3 has 13 residues. Germline CDR1 SQVTM, CDR2 ANQGSEA. The CDR3 protein is CSVRGSSGNTIYF.

This clonotype is deemed medium-sized (0.01 to 0.1%) by its frequency. This chain joins TRBV27 and TRBJ2-1; TCRdb's D gene call, TRBD2, goes unchecked for lack of DNA. Germline V gene data show CDR1 as MNHEY and CDR2 as SMNVEV (reference sequence). The CDR3 extends over 15 amino acids. CDR3 residues: CASSLSGTSYNEQFF.

The chain combines TRBV5-6 with TRBJ2-2; TCRdb gives TRBD1 as the D gene, but with no DNA this cannot be confirmed. Germline V gene sequence: CDR1 SGHDT, CDR2 YYEEEE. The CDR3 has 16 residues. The CDR3 is CASSYSTGVGTGELFF. The full variable domain, completed using reference TRBV5-6 and TRBJ2-2, is DAGVTQSPTHLIKTRGQQVTLRCSPKSGHDTVSWYQQALGQGPQFIFQYYEEEERQRGNFPDRFSGHQFPNYSSELNVNALLLGDSALYLCASSYSTGVGTGELFFGEGSRLTVL.

This clonotype registers medium-sized by frequency. The chain carries TRBV27 and TRBJ1-1; without DNA, the TCRdb call of TRBD1 cannot be checked. Germline assignment: CDR1 MNHEY and CDR2 SMNVEV (reference sequence). The CDR3 spans 16 residues. The CDR3 reads CASSPTGTGLNTEAFF.

This clonotype ranks as medium-sized in terms of frequency. The genes are TRBV2 and TRBJ1-2; with no DNA, the TCRdb D assignment of TRBD1 cannot be verified. The CDR3 contains 12 residues. Germline assignment: CDR1 SNHLY and CDR2 FYNNEI. The CDR3 protein is CASRGGDYGYTF.

This clonotype is deemed large by its frequency. This chain connects TRBV10-3 to TRBJ2-5; with no DNA, the TCRdb D assignment of TRBD1 cannot be verified. From germline, CDR1 is ENHRY and CDR2 SYGVKD. This CDR3 spans 17 amino acids. This chain's CDR3 is CAIRGDTTGLLRETQYF.

By frequency, this clonotype registers medium-sized. The chain combines TRBV18 with TRBJ1-4. This CDR3 region has 14 residues. The germline V gene encodes CDR1 KGHSH and CDR2 LQKENI. The CDR3 is CASSPQGTNEKLFF.

The rearrangement joins TRBV5-1 to TRBJ2-7; the TRBD1 assignment by TCRdb is unverifiable without DNA. Germline assignment: CDR1 SGHRS and CDR2 YFSETQ. The CDR3 sequence is 14 residues long. The CDR3 sequence: CASSKDRDMYEQYF. Full variable domain (rest looked up from reference TRBV5-1 and TRBJ2-7): KAGVTQTPRYLIKTRGQQVTLSCSPISGHRSVSWYQQTPGQGLQFLFEYFSETQRNKGNFPGRFSGRQFSNSRSEMNVSTLELGDSALYLCASSKDRDMYEQYFGPGTRLTVT.

By frequency, this clonotype is medium-sized. The gene calls are TRBV7-9 and TRBJ2-7. Germline loops: CDR1 SEHNR, CDR2 FQNEAQ (reference sequence). The CDR3 is 15 residues long. The CDR3 here is CASSLEAGEVYEQYF.

This rearrangement joins TRBV5-6 to TRBJ2-4; TCRdb's D gene call, TRBD2, goes unchecked for lack of DNA. Germline V gene lookup returns CDR1 SGHDT and CDR2 YYEEEE. This CDR3 contains 19 residues. CDR3 residues: CASSLRLAGGPMAKNIQYF. Looking up the rest from reference TRBV5-6 and TRBJ2-4 gives the full variable domain: DAGVTQSPTHLIKTRGQQVTLRCSPKSGHDTVSWYQQALGQGPQFIFQYYEEEERQRGNFPDRFSGHQFPNYSSELNVNALLLGDSALYLCASSLRLAGGPMAKNIQYFGAGTRLSVL.

The V and J genes are TRBV7-6 and TRBJ2-1; TCRdb gives TRBD1 as the D gene, but with no DNA this cannot be confirmed. The CDR3 has 17 amino acids. In germline, CDR1 is SGHVS, CDR2 FNYEAQ. CDR3 in amino acids: CASSLPEGAGTYNEQFF. Full variable domain (remainder filled in from reference TRBV7-6 and TRBJ2-1): GAGVSQSPRYKVTKRGQDVALRCDPISGHVSLYWYRQALGQGPEFLTYFNYEAQQDKSGLPNDRFSAERPEGSISTLTIQRTEQRDSAMYRCASSLPEGAGTYNEQFFGPGTRLTVL.